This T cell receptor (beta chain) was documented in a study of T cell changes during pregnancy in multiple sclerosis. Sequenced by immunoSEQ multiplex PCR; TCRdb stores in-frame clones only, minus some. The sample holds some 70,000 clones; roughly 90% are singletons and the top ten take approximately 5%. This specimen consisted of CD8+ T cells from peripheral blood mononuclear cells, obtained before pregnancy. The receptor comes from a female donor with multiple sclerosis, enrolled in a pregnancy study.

Here the CDR3 reads CATSIAGSSYEQYF. DNA for the CDR3: TGTGCCACCAGCATAGCGGGAAGCTCCTACGAGCAGTACTTC. The chain uses TRBV15 and TRBJ2-7; 8 positions match TRBD2. The CDR3 length is 14 residues. The germline CDR1 and CDR2 sequences are LNHNV and YYDKDF (reference sequence). Trimming took 4 bases from V and 0 from J; bases not matched to a gene: 2.